A selection of T cell receptor beta chains follows, all from one sample in a study of T cells in Graves' hyperthyroidism and ophthalmopathy. TCRdb re-derived calls from the multiplex PCR reads in MiXCR, one entry per CDR3 protein. The table has some 360,000 distinct CDR3 sequences, 11% to 15% seen once. The source material was blood. These receptors were collected from a woman aged 55-69 years with Graves' hyperthyroidism. The CDR3 runs from the conserved cysteine through the conserved F or W. A D gene is named only where the DNA matches it firmly. Clone size is given for some rows only: seen once, a few or many times, or a class if the clone is expanded.

v_call	j_call	clone_size	d_call	cdr3_nt	cdr3_aa
TRBV7-8	TRBJ1-1	many	NA	TGTGCCAGCAGCTTAGCGCCGGGGGGCTTAAACACTGAAGCTTTCTTT	CASSLAPGGLNTEAFF
TRBV4-1	TRBJ2-7	NA	NA	TGCGCCAGCAGCCAAGTGGCTATGTACGAGCAGTACTTC	CASSQVAMYEQYF
TRBV9	TRBJ1-5	NA	NA	TGTGCCAGCAGCCGCAAACCTACCCTAAATCAGCCCCAGCATTTT	CASSRKPTLNQPQHF
TRBV29-1	TRBJ2-7	many	NA	TGCAGCGTTGAATCCAGTTCCTACGAGCAGTACTTC	CSVESSSYEQYF
TRBV7-9	TRBJ2-5	NA	TRBD1	TGTGCCAGCAGCCCTACGTTCGAGGGACAGGTATTAGAGACCCAGCACTTC	CASSPTFEGQVLETQHF
TRBV7-3	TRBJ1-1	many	NA	TGTGCCAGCAGCCCCTCAGGAATCCAGAACACTGAAGCTTTCTTT	CASSPSGIQNTEAFF
TRBV5-6	TRBJ2-7	NA	TRBD2	TGTGCCAGCAGCTTGGGGACTAGCGAGCAGTACTTC	CASSLGTSEQYF
TRBV11-2	TRBJ2-1	many	NA	TGTGCCAGCGGGATATGGGACAATGAGCAGTTCTTC	CASGIWDNEQFF
TRBV10-3	TRBJ1-2	NA	NA	TGTGCCATCAGCGGCCTTATTTGGGGCTACACCTTC	CAISGLIWGYTF
TRBV19	TRBJ2-2	few	NA	TGTGCCAGTAGTATAGGGGTCGGCACCGGGGAGCTGTTTTTT	CASSIGVGTGELFF
TRBV7-9	TRBJ2-3	few	NA	TGTGCCAGCAGCCCTTGGGACGCGGGCACAGATACGCAGTATTTT	CASSPWDAGTDTQYF
TRBV6-1	TRBJ1-1	NA	TRBD1	TGTGCCAGCAGTAAAACAGGGGAGGGCACTGAAGCTTTCTTT	CASSKTGEGTEAFF
TRBV2	TRBJ1-2	NA	NA	TGTGCCAGCAGTGAAAGGCAGCAGGGCACGAGCTACACCTTC	CASSERQQGTSYTF
TRBV29-1	TRBJ1-1	many	NA	TGCAGCGTTGGGACTGCCTCCACTGAAGCTTTCTTT	CSVGTASTEAFF
TRBV5-6	TRBJ2-7	NA	NA	TGTGCCAGCAGACAGCTGAACACCGGGGCGTGGGAGCAGTACTTC	CASRQLNTGAWEQYF
TRBV7-2	TRBJ2-5	many	NA	TGTGCCAGCAGCTTAGCGTTGGGAGGAAGAGAGACCCAGTACTTC	CASSLALGGRETQYF
TRBV28	TRBJ1-4	many	NA	TGTGCCAGCAGCCTGAAAGTCAGAGACTTTAATGAAAAACTGTTTTTT	CASSLKVRDFNEKLFF
TRBV6-5	TRBJ2-1	few	NA	TGTGCCAGCAGTTACGGCCTCTACAATGAGCAGTTCTTC	CASSYGLYNEQFF
TRBV11-2	TRBJ2-4	many	NA	TGTGCCAGCAGCTTAGCGGGGGGCCAAAACATTCAGTACTTC	CASSLAGGQNIQYF
TRBV30	TRBJ1-2	many	NA	TGTGCCTGGAGCCGTTTGACTTCCGGCTACACCTTC	CAWSRLTSGYTF
TRBV12-5	TRBJ1-5	few	NA	TGTGCTAGTGGACCGAGGCCCCAGCATTTT	CASGPRPQHF
TRBV20-1	TRBJ2-3	NA	NA	TGCAGTGCTAACCCTGGCCGGTTGGATACGCAGTATTTT	CSANPGRLDTQYF
TRBV6-6	TRBJ1-2	many	NA	TGTGCCAGCAGTTACACCAGGGAAGGAGTTCAGGACACCTTC	CASSYTREGVQDTF
TRBV6-1	TRBJ1-3	many	NA	TGTGCCAGCAGTCGGTTTAGCCCTGGAAACACCATATATTTT	CASSRFSPGNTIYF
TRBV4-1	TRBJ1-2	few	NA	TGCGCCAGCAGCCTAAGGAACCAGGAACTCTTCTATGGCTACACCTTC	CASSLRNQELFYGYTF
TRBV12-3/TRBV12-4	TRBJ2-1	many	NA	TGTGCCAGCAGTCCCCCACGACTAGGGAGTAATGTTGAGCAGTTCTTC	CASSPPRLGSNVEQFF
TRBV15	TRBJ2-4	few	TRBD1	TGTGCCACCAGCAGGCAAAGAACCGGGACAGGGGACAACATTCAGTACTTC	CATSRQRTGTGDNIQYF
TRBV6-1	TRBJ1-5	many	TRBD1	TGTGCCAGCAGTCGGACAGGGGGCACTCAGCCCCAGCATTTT	CASSRTGGTQPQHF
TRBV5-5	TRBJ1-3	NA	NA	TGTGCCAGCAGCCATGACAGTTCAATCTCTGGAAACACCATATATTTT	CASSHDSSISGNTIYF
TRBV20-1	TRBJ2-1	many	TRBD2	TGCAGTGCTAGAGATCGGACTAGCGGGAGGAATGAGCAGTTCTTC	CSARDRTSGRNEQFF
TRBV24-1	TRBJ2-3	many	NA	TGTGCCACCAGTGCCGTCGGCCCCACAGATACGCAGTATTTT	CATSAVGPTDTQYF
TRBV12-3/TRBV12-4	TRBJ1-1	NA	TRBD1	TGTGCCAGCAGTTTACAGGGGGTCGAGAACACTGAAGCTTTCTTT	CASSLQGVENTEAFF
TRBV11-3	TRBJ2-1	NA	NA	TGTGCCAGCAGCTCAGGGGCCTTGGCGGAGGCCTACAATGAGCAGTTCTTC	CASSSGALAEAYNEQFF
TRBV10-3	TRBJ1-1	many	TRBD1	TGTGCCATCAGCGGAGTGCCGGGACAGGGAAGCGACACTGAAGCTTTCTTT	CAISGVPGQGSDTEAFF
TRBV7-2	TRBJ1-1	many	NA	TGTGCCAGCAGCGGGACCTCCGCGAACACTGAAGCTTTCTTT	CASSGTSANTEAFF
TRBV18	TRBJ2-7	many	TRBD2	TGTGCCAGCTCACCACCTAGCGGGGCCCCCTACGAGCAGTACTTC	CASSPPSGAPYEQYF
TRBV24-1	TRBJ2-5	many	NA	TGTGCCACCAGTGATTTCGGGGTCGGGGAGACCCAGTACTTC	CATSDFGVGETQYF
TRBV2	TRBJ2-7	many	TRBD1	TGTGCCAGCAACCGGGGACAGGGCTCCTACGAGCAGTACTTC	CASNRGQGSYEQYF
TRBV27	TRBJ2-5	NA	TRBD2	TGTGCCAGCAGTTTCAGTCCGGGAGGGCCTCCAGCACAGACCCAGTACTTC	CASSFSPGGPPAQTQYF
TRBV27	TRBJ2-5	many	NA	TGTGCCAGCAGTTTGTCAGGGCGCGGGACCCAGTACTTC	CASSLSGRGTQYF
TRBV3-1	TRBJ1-6	many	NA	TGTGCCAGCAGCCAAGACGGTTCCTATAATTCACCCCTCCACTTT	CASSQDGSYNSPLHF
TRBV18	TRBJ2-1	NA	TRBD2	TGTGCCAGCTCACGAAAAGGGACTAGCGATCTCTCCTACAATGAGCAGTTCTTC	CASSRKGTSDLSYNEQFF
TRBV20-1	TRBJ2-5	many	NA	TGCAGTGCCCGAGACGCAGGCGTGGGAGAGACCCAGTACTTC	CSARDAGVGETQYF
TRBV28	TRBJ2-1	many	NA	TGTGCCAGCAGTGCCCCTGGTTTTATGCATGAGCAGTTCTTC	CASSAPGFMHEQFF
TRBV20-1	TRBJ2-5	many	TRBD2	TGCAGTGCTAGGAGCGGGGAATGGGAGACCCAGTACTTC	CSARSGEWETQYF
TRBV9	TRBJ2-7	many	NA	TGTGCCAGCAGCGTAGGTGGGGAGGACGAGCAGTACTTC	CASSVGGEDEQYF